The present TCR beta chain was sequenced within a study of T cell repertoires in cytomegalovirus infection (dated by TCRdb to about 2019). As for the study more broadly: Peptide stimulations targeted recently identified HLA-C-restricted CMV epitopes, whose presentation resists viral immunomodulation, together with well-studied HLA-B-restricted epitopes. Donor HLA type was relevant to the analysis, as public TCR beta signatures indicated carriage of CMV infection together with the matching HLA type.

In the germline V gene, CDR1 corresponds to SGHTA and CDR2 to FQGTGA. Relative to germline, V is 2 bases shorter and J is 9 bases shorter, with 11 bases between their ends. There are 14 amino acids in the CDR3, from cysteine to phenylalanine inclusive. The only DNA kept is the CDR3, 42 bases in frame from the first base. This clonotype was seen more than once but under ten times. Its cognate antigen has yet to be identified. No base quality information exists; no much larger clone differs at one position. Overall study results and their limits: Cumulative frequency of public TCR beta family members discriminated carriers of CMV infection plus the relevant HLA type in this cohort and an independent roughly 340-donor cohort. In the ex vivo response, HLA-C-restricted CMV-specific TCR beta clonotypes were dominant, and in two of eight donors the single most frequent clonotype came from this HLA-C-restricted group.

TCRdb shows the sequencer as Illumina HiSeq 1500. TCRdb reanalyzed the raw reads on its own, using fastp at Q25 for trimming and MiXCR for clone calling, and kept in-frame beta chains. Rows matching on CDR3 protein sequence are summarized as one entry with the most common DNA and genes. The sample records 900,000 to 950,000 distinct CDR3 sequences, roughly 30% of which are singletons. The top ten hold around an eighth of the sample. The meaning of the sample's treatment or condition label: in vitro stimulation with specific CMV peptide epitopes to enrich CMV-specific T cells. This chain is built from TRBV7-3 and TRBJ1-6; perhaps TRBD1 is the D gene, with 5 bases matching. The sequence derives from a human donor in good health (CMV status not recorded). Some clones in this sample may be carry-over from other donors' samples. The input for sequencing was cultured CD8+ T cells from PBMCs, taken from culture after CMV antigen stimulation. DNA sequence: TGTGCCAGCAGCTTAGGAACAGGACCTTCACCCCTCCACTTT. Its protein product is CASSLGTGPSPLHF.